This record looks at one T cell receptor beta chain sequence and its context. CDR1 is SGHRS and CDR2 is YFSETQ in the germline V gene. The CDR3 sequence is 14 residues long. Trimming took 3 bases from V and 1 from J, leaving 7 bases between them. This entry belongs to a study of T cells in localized non-small cell lung cancer. Libraries were prepared by immunoSEQ multiplex PCR; TCRdb keeps only in-frame clonotypes and omits some of them. The table lists over 2,000 clones, less than 30% of them singletons, with roughly 25% in the top ten. The chain recombines TRBV5-1 with TRBJ2-2; D is uncertain. The sequence was obtained from a man aged 35 to 70 with stage I lung adenocarcinoma. The sample was normal lung tissue next to the tumor, taken before any cancer treatment. CDR3 in amino acids: CASSSEVNTGELFF. CDR3 sequence (DNA): TGCGCCAGCAGCTCCGAGGTGAACACCGGGGAGCTGTTTTTT.